A selection of T cell receptor beta chains follows, all from one sample in a study of blood T cell repertoires in COVID-19. The table came from immunoSEQ multiplex PCR; TCRdb's copy has only in-frame clones and leaves some out. The table lists some 180,000 clones, roughly 79% of them singletons. Sequencing used peripheral blood. The receptors derive from a woman aged 80 or over with COVID-19, enrolled during active disease. Each CDR3 is given with its conserved first and last residue. D genes are given only for firm matches. Part of the rows lack a size; the others show once, few, many or a class for expanded clones.

d_call	cdr3_length	clone_size	v_call	j_call	cdr3_aa	cdr3_nt
NA	15	NA	TRBV18	TRBJ2-3	CASSRYPGSTDTQYF	TGTGCCAGCTCACGATATCCTGGCAGCACAGATACGCAGTATTTT
TRBD2	14	once	TRBV6-4	TRBJ2-3	CASSELAGGYTQYF	TGTGCCAGCAGTGAACTAGCGGGGGGTTATACGCAGTATTTT
TRBD1	14	NA	TRBV28	TRBJ2-7	CASISRQGAYEQYF	TGTGCCAGCATAAGTAGGCAGGGGGCCTACGAGCAGTACTTC
NA	14	NA	TRBV15	TRBJ1-4	CATSRDYEKEKLFF	TGTGCCACCAGCAGAGATTATGAGAAGGAAAAACTGTTTTTT
NA	19	NA	TRBV12-2	TRBJ1-1	CASRPLGADRGNIGTEAFF	TGTGCAAGTCGCCCCTTAGGGGCGGACAGGGGGAATATCGGCACTGAAGCTTTCTTT
NA	16	NA	TRBV7-3	TRBJ2-2	CASSLRAPSNTGELFF	TGTGCCAGCAGCTTAAGGGCACCTTCTAACACCGGGGAGCTGTTTTTT
TRBD2	15	NA	TRBV27	TRBJ2-7	CASSTSGLAGGEQYF	TGTGCCAGCAGTACCTCGGGACTAGCGGGAGGCGAGCAGTACTTC
NA	14	NA	TRBV24-1	TRBJ1-2	CATSDYRQTYGYTF	TGTGCCACCAGTGATTACAGACAGACCTATGGCTACACCTTC
NA	13	many	TRBV11-2	TRBJ1-5	CASGRGAHQPQHF	TGTGCCAGCGGGAGGGGCGCCCATCAGCCCCAGCATTTT
NA	15	NA	TRBV14	TRBJ2-7	CASSHPHRAIGEQYF	TGTGCCAGCAGCCACCCCCATAGAGCTATTGGTGAGCAGTACTTC
NA	17	NA	TRBV27	TRBJ1-4	CASSLSGRGRGNEKLFF	TGTGCCAGCAGTTTATCGGGCAGGGGTCGAGGTAATGAAAAACTGTTTTTT
NA	14	NA	TRBV5-4	TRBJ2-6	CASSAGGKVNVLTF	TGTGCCAGCAGCGCAGGGGGGAAGGTCAACGTCCTGACTTTC
NA	14	once	TRBV2	TRBJ1-1	CASSEQWANTEAFF	TGTGCCAGCAGTGAACAGTGGGCGAACACTGAAGCTTTCTTT
NA	19	NA	TRBV27	TRBJ2-1	CASNSPGTAASEGRNEQFF	TGTGCCAGCAACTCCCCCGGGACAGCGGCCTCAGAAGGGAGGAATGAGCAGTTCTTC
NA	14	once	TRBV24-1	TRBJ2-2	CATSDLRGPGELFF	TGTGCCACCAGTGATTTACGAGGGCCCGGGGAGCTGTTTTTT
TRBD1	17	once	TRBV27	TRBJ1-2	CASSFLWDRVSSRGYTF	TGTGCCAGCAGTTTTTTGTGGGACAGGGTTTCGAGCCGGGGCTACACCTTC
NA	20	NA	TRBV12-2	TRBJ2-2	CASRLYRTSGRAGNTGELFF	TGTGCAAGTCGTCTTTACAGGACTAGCGGGAGAGCTGGGAACACCGGGGAGCTGTTTTTT
NA	13	NA	TRBV19	TRBJ1-3	CATHTVSGNTIYF	TGTGCCACCCACACCGTCTCTGGAAACACCATATATTTT
TRBD2	18	NA	TRBV15	TRBJ2-1	CATSRDRSGRAWGNEQFF	TGTGCCACCAGCAGAGATCGAAGCGGGAGGGCCTGGGGCAATGAGCAGTTCTTC
TRBD1	14	NA	TRBV18	TRBJ1-5	CASSVDRVAQPQHF	TGTGCCAGCTCAGTTGACAGGGTAGCTCAGCCCCAGCATTTT